This TCR beta chain was obtained from a study of blood T cells in healthy people across ages. The study's findings and limits: Naive and antigen-experienced cells were not separated, limiting conclusive comparison.

For the second PCR, which ran for about 6 to 11 cycles, a sample-barcoded 5' primer and a J-beta primer mix were used. Any given sample supplied a minimum of 2.5 million CDR3-containing paired-end reads. TCRdb processed the 5' RACE reads anew with MiXCR; each CDR3 protein has one entry. The sample has approximately 810,000 distinct CDR3 sequences, about 28% seen once. This clonotype was recorded many times. Its antigen is unknown. J lost 2 bases, V lost 0 bases, and 8 bases had no gene match. CDR1 DFQATT and CDR2 SNEGSKA come from the germline V gene (reference sequence). The CDR3 has 16 residues. The chain has TRBV20-1 and TRBJ1-2; 8 nucleotides align to TRBD1. This sequence was found in a woman over 75 in good health. The sequenced sample was blood. The CDR3 protein is CSARDIRTGPNYGYTF. Written as DNA, the CDR3 is TGCAGTGCTAGAGATATTAGGACAGGGCCAAACTATGGCTACACCTTC.